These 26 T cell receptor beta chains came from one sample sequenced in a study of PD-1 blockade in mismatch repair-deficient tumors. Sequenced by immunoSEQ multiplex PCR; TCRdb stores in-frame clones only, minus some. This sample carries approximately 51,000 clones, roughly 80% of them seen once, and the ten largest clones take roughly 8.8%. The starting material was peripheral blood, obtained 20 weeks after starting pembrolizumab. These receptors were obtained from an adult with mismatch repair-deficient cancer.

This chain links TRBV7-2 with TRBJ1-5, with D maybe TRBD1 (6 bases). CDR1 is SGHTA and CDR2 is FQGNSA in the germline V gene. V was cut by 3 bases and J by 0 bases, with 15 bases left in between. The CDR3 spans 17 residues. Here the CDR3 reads CASSLGAGTYSNQPQHF. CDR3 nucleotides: TGTGCCAGCAGCTTGGGGGCAGGGACATATAGCAATCAGCCCCAGCATTTT.

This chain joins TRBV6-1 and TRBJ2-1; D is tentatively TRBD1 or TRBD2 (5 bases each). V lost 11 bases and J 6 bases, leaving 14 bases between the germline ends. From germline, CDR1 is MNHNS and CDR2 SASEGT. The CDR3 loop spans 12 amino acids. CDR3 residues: CAGGRGSNEQFF. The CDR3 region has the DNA TGTGCCGGGGGAAGGGGCAGCAATGAGCAGTTCTTC.

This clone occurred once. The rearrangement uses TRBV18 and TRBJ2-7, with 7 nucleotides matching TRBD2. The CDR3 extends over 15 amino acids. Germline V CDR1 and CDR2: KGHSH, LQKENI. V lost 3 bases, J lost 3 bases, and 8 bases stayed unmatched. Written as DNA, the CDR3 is TGTGCCAGCTCACCGGGGGGGGTAAAAGGCTACGAGCAGTACTTC. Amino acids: CASSPGGVKGYEQYF.

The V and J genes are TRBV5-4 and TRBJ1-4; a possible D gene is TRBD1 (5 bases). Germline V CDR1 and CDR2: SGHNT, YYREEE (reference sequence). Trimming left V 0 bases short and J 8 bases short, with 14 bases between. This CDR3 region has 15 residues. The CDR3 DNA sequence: TGTGCCAGCAGCTTGGAACCGACCCCAGGGGAAAAACTGTTTTTT. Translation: CASSLEPTPGEKLFF.

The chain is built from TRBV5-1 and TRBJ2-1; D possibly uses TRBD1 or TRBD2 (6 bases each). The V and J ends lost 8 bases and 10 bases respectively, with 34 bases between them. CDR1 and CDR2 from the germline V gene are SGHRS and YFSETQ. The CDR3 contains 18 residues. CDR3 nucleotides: TGCGCCAGTTACATCTCCGGGGGCCGAAAATCAGGGAAACGAGAGCAGTTCTTC. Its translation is CASYISGGRKSGKREQFF.

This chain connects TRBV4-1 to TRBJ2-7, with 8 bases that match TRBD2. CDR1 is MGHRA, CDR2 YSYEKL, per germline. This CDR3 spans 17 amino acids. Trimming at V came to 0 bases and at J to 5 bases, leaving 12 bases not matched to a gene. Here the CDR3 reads CASSQDRLRSGRDEQYF. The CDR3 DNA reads TGCGCCAGCAGCCAAGATCGTCTAAGAAGCGGGAGAGACGAGCAGTACTTC.

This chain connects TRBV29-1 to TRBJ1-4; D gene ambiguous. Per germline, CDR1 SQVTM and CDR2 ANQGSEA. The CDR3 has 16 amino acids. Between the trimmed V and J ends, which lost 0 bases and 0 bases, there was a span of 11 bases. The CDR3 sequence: CSVEDQALATNEKLFF. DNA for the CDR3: TGCAGCGTTGAAGATCAGGCTCTTGCAACTAATGAAAAACTGTTTTTT.

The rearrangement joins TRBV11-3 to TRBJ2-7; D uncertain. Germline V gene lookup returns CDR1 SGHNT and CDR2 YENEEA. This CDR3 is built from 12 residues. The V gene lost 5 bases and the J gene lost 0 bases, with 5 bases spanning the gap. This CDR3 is CASSPVSYEQYF. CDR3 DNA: TGTGCCAGCAGCCCTGTCTCCTACGAGCAGTACTTC.

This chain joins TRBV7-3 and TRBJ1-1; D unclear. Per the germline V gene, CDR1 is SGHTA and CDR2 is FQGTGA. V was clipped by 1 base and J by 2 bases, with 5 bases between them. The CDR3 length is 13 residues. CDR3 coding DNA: TGTGCCAGCAGCTTAAACAGAAACACTGAAGCTTTCTTT. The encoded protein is CASSLNRNTEAFF.

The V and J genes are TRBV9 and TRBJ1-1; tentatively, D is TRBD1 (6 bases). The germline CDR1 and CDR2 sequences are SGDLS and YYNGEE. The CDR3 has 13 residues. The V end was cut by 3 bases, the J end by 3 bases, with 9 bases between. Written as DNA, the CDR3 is TGTGCCAGCAGCGAAGGGGGGGACACTGAAGCTTTCTTT. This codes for CASSEGGDTEAFF.

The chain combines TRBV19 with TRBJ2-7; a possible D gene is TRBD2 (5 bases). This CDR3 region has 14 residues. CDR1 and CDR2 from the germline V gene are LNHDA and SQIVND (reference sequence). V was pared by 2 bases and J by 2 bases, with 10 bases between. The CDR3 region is CASSIQLEAYEQYF. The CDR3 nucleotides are TGTGCCAGTAGTATACAACTAGAGGCCTACGAGCAGTACTTC.

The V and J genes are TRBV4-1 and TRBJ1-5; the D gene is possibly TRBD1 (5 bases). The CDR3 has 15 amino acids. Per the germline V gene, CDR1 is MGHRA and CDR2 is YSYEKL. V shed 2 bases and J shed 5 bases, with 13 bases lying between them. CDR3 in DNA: TGCGCCAGCAGCCAAACTAGGACACCAGATCAGCCCCAGCATTTT. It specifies CASSQTRTPDQPQHF.

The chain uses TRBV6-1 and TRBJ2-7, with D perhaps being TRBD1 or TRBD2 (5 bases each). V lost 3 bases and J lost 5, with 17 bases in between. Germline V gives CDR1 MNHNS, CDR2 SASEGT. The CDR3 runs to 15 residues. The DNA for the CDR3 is TGTGCCAGCAGTGACAACCCCGGGGCCTACAACGAGCAGTACTTC. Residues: CASSDNPGAYNEQYF.

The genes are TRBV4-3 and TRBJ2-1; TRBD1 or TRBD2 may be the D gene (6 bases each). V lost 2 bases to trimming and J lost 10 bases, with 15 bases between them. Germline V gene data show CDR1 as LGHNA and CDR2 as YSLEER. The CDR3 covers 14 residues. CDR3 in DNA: TGCGCCAGCAGCCAAATGTCACAGGGAGGAGAGCAGTTCTTC. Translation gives CASSQMSQGGEQFF.

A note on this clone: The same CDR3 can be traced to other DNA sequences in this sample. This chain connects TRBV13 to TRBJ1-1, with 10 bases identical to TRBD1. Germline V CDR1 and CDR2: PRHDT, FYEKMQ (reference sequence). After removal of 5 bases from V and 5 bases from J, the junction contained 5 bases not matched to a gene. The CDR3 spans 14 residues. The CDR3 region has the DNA TGTGCCAGCAGCCCCAGGACAGGGGGTACTGAAGCTTTCTTT. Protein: CASSPRTGGTEAFF.

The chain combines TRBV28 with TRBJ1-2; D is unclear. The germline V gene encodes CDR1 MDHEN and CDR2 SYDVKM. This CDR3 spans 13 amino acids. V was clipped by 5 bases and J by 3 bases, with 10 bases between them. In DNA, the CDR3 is TGTGCCAGCAGTCTACAGAGGGACTATGGCTACACCTTC. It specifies CASSLQRDYGYTF.

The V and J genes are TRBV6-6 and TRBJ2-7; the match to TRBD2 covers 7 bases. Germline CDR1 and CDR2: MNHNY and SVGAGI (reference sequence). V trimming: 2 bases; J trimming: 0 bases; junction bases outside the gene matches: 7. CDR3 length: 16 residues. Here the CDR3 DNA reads TGTGCCAGCAGTTACCCAACTAGCGCACCCTCCTACGAGCAGTACTTC. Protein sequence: CASSYPTSAPSYEQYF.

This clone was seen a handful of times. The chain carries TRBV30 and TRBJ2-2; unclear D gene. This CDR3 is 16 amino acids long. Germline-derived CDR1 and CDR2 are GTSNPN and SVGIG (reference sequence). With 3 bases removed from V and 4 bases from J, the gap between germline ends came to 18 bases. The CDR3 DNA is TGTGCCTGGAGCTCCTATCTCACTTACCGCACCGGGGAGCTGTTTTTT. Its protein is CAWSSYLTYRTGELFF.

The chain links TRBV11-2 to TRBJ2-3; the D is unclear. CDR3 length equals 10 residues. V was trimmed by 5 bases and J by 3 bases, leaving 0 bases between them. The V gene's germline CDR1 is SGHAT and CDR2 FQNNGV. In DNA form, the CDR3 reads TGTGCCAGCAGCACAGATACGCAGTATTTT. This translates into CASSTDTQYF. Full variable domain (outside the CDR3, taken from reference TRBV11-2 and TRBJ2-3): EAGVAQSPRYKIIEKRQSVAFWCNPISGHATLYWYQQILGQGPKLLIQFQNNGVVDDSQLPKDRFSAERLKGVDSTLKIQPAKLEDSAVYLCASSTDTQYFGPGTRLTVL.

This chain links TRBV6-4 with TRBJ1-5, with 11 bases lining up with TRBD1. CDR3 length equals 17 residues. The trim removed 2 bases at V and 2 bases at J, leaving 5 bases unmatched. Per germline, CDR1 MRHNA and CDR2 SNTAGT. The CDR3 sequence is CASSDKDRGPCNQPQHF. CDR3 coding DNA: TGTGCCAGCAGTGACAAGGACAGGGGGCCTTGCAATCAGCCCCAGCATTTT.

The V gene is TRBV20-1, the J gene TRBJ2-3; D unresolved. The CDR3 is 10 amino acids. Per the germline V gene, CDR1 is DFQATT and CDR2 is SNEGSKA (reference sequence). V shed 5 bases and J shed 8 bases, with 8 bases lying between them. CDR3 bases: TGCAGTGCTGAGAAGGGTACGCAGTATTTT. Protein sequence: CSAEKGTQYF.

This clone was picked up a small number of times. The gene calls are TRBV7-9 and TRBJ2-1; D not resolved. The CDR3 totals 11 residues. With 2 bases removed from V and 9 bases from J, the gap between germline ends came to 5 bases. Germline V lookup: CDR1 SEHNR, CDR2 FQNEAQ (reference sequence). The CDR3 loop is CASSLLIEQFF. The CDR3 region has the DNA TGTGCCAGCAGCTTATTGATTGAGCAGTTCTTC.

The CDR3 DNA sequence: TGTGCCAGCTCACCTCCCGGCTGGACTGAATCCTACGAGCAGTACTTC. Translation: CASSPPGWTESYEQYF. The chain recombines TRBV18 with TRBJ2-7, with a tentative D call TRBD2 (5 bases). With 3 bases removed from V and 1 base from J, the gap between germline ends came to 16 bases. Germline CDR1 reads KGHSH; CDR2 reads LQKENI. The CDR3 runs 16 residues.

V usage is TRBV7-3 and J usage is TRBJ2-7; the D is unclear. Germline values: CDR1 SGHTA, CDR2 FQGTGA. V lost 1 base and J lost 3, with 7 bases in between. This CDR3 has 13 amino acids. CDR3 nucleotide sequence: TGTGCCAGCAGCTTAAGGCCAGACTACGAGCAGTACTTC. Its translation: CASSLRPDYEQYF.

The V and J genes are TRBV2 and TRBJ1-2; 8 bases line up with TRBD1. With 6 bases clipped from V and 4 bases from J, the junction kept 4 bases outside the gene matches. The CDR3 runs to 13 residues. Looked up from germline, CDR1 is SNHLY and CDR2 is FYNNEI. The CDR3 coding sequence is TGTGCCAGCAGCCCACAGGGGGTCTATGGCTACACCTTC. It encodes CASSPQGVYGYTF.

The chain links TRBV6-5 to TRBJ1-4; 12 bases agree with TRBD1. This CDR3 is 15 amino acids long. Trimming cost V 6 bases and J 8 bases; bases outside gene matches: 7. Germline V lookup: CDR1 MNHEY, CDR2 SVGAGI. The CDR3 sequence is CASSLSGTGGEKLFF. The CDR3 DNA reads TGTGCCAGCAGCCTATCCGGGACAGGGGGCGAAAAACTGTTTTTT.